The 19 T cell receptor beta chains in this list originate from one sample, sequenced in a study. TCRdb recomputed calls from the 5' RACE reads with MiXCR, one row per CDR3 protein. The sample carries roughly 69,000 distinct CDR3 sequences, about 20% recorded once. Material: memory CD4+ T cells sorted from a lymph node. Subset given: memory CD4+ T cells, CD4+CD45RO+CD25-. These TCRs come from a female donor with breast cancer.

This clonotype was seen only a few times. The rearrangement links TRBV7-6 to TRBJ2-5; TRBD2 might be the D (5 bases). Germline V lookup: CDR1 SGHVS, CDR2 FNYEAQ. V shed 4 bases and J shed 6 bases, with 12 bases lying between them. The CDR3 runs to 13 residues. CDR3 protein: CASSSSGEQTQYF. The CDR3 DNA follows: TGTGCCAGCAGCTCGTCCGGGGAACAGACCCAGTACTTC. Full variable domain (outside the CDR3, taken from reference TRBV7-6 and TRBJ2-5): GAGVSQSPRYKVTKRGQDVALRCDPISGHVSLYWYRQALGQGPEFLTYFNYEAQQDKSGLPNDRFSAERPEGSISTLTIQRTEQRDSAMYRCASSSSGEQTQYFGPGTRLLVL.

In its sample, this clonotype was seen a few times. This rearrangement joins TRBV28 to TRBJ2-7; D ambiguous. The CDR3 has 14 amino acids. V dropped 7 bases and J dropped 0 bases, with 13 bases sitting between them. Looked up from germline, CDR1 is MDHEN and CDR2 is SYDVKM. For the CDR3, the DNA is TGTGCCAGCATGGGATTCGGAAACTCCTACGAGCAGTACTTC. Translated: CASMGFGNSYEQYF.

This clonotype has just one count. The CDR3 here is CASSQTDKSLYEQYF. The CDR3 bases are TGTGCCAGCAGCCAGACAGACAAATCCCTCTACGAGCAGTACTTC. The rearrangement links TRBV7-2 to TRBJ2-7, with D maybe TRBD1 (5 bases). The V end was cut by 5 bases, the J end by 3 bases, with 17 bases between. CDR1 and CDR2 (germline): SGHTA, FQGNSA. This CDR3 spans 15 amino acids.

As to this clonotype: The CDR3 end shows no conserved phenylalanine or tryptophan, and so a read error is likely. CDR3 sequence (DNA): TGCAGTGCTCCACCCTCAGGTGGGTCGGCTTTCTCT. It specifies CSAPPSGGSAFS. The rearrangement links TRBV20-1 to TRBJ1-1; no reliable D call. Germline loops: CDR1 DFQATT, CDR2 SNEGSKA (reference sequence). This CDR3 is built from 12 residues. Trimming stripped 5 bases from V and 11 bases from J, with 18 bases between.

V gene TRBV5-1 combines with J gene TRBJ1-5, with D hard to call. V lost 0 bases, J lost 6 bases, and 13 bases lay in between. The germline CDR1 and CDR2 sequences are SGHRS and YFSETQ. CDR3 length equals 15 residues. CDR3 bases: TGCGCCAGCAGCTTGGAGGGTGTTTTGGGTCAGCCCCAGCATTTT. This translates into CASSLEGVLGQPQHF.

By its share, this clonotype is medium-sized. The CDR3 DNA follows: TGCAGTGCTCCACGACCTCCCACCCAAGAGACCCAGTACTTC. It translates to CSAPRPPTQETQYF. This rearrangement joins TRBV20-1 to TRBJ2-5; no definite D call. The CDR3 has 14 amino acids. Germline assignment: CDR1 DFQATT and CDR2 SNEGSKA (reference sequence). V shed 5 bases and J shed 1 base, with 14 bases lying between them.

This chain links TRBV5-1 with TRBJ2-3; tentatively, D is TRBD2 (5 bases). Looked up from germline, CDR1 is SGHRS and CDR2 is YFSETQ. V was pared by 2 bases and J by 2 bases, with 12 bases between. The CDR3 is 15 amino acids. The CDR3 is CASSLGSVATDTQYF. CDR3 bases: TGCGCCAGCAGCTTAGGTAGCGTGGCCACAGATACGCAGTATTTT. Using reference TRBV5-1 and TRBJ2-3 for the parts outside the CDR3, the full variable domain is KAGVTQTPRYLIKTRGQQVTLSCSPISGHRSVSWYQQTPGQGLQFLFEYFSETQRNKGNFPGRFSGRQFSNSRSEMNVSTLELGDSALYLCASSLGSVATDTQYFGPGTRLTVL.

The genes are TRBV5-1 and TRBJ2-6, with 8 bases lining up with TRBD1. CDR3 length: 14 amino acids. Germline V CDR1 and CDR2: SGHRS, YFSETQ. J gave up 4 bases and V 7 bases, and 4 bases lay outside the gene matches. The CDR3 DNA reads TGCGCCAGCGCAGGGGGCATGGGGGCCAACGTCCTGACTTTC. It is translated as CASAGGMGANVLTF.

This clonotype appeared a few times. The chain employs TRBV9 and TRBJ2-2; D is possibly TRBD1 (6 bases). CDR3 size: 15 residues. V gave up 4 bases and J gave up 6 bases, with 16 bases separating them. Germline CDR1 and CDR2: SGDLS and YYNGEE. This chain's CDR3 is CASSTRRTGSGELFF. CDR3 in DNA: TGTGCCAGCAGCACCCGACGCACAGGGTCCGGGGAGCTGTTTTTT. Using reference TRBV9 and TRBJ2-2 for the parts outside the CDR3, the full variable domain is DSGVTQTPKHLITATGQRVTLRCSPRSGDLSVYWYQQSLDQGLQFLIQYYNGEERAKGNILERFSAQQFPDLHSELNLSSLELGDSALYFCASSTRRTGSGELFFGEGSRLTVL.

This clonotype was detected a few times. The chain is built from TRBV6-2 or TRBV6-3 and TRBJ2-1; D remains unclear. Germline V gene sequence: CDR1 MNHEY, CDR2 SVGEGT. Trimming cost V 0 bases and J 2 bases, with 11 bases left between them. This CDR3 comprises 16 residues. As DNA, the CDR3 is TGTGCCAGCAGTTACTCGAGATTAGGGACCTACAATGAGCAGTTCTTC. Translation: CASSYSRLGTYNEQFF.

There are many counts of this clonotype. V is TRBV4-2 and J is TRBJ2-1, with 12 bases identical to TRBD2. The CDR3 extends over 16 amino acids. V was pared by 0 bases and J by 8 bases, with 5 bases of the junction left unmatched. Germline CDR1 LGHNA, CDR2 YNFKEQ. CDR3 sequence reads: CASSQETSGGAYEQFF. In nucleotides, the CDR3 is TGTGCCAGCAGCCAAGAGACTAGCGGGGGAGCGTATGAGCAGTTCTTC.

The chain carries TRBV9 and TRBJ2-2; D is possibly TRBD2 (6 bases). Looked up from germline, CDR1 is SGDLS and CDR2 is YYNGEE. The CDR3 contains 14 residues. Trimming shortened V by 4 bases and J by 6 bases, and 13 bases separated the two germline ends. This chain's CDR3 is CASSRDWDAGELFF. The CDR3 DNA follows: TGTGCCAGCAGCCGGGACTGGGACGCCGGGGAGCTGTTTTTT.

The sample holds many counts of this clonotype. The chain recombines TRBV12-3 or TRBV12-4 with TRBJ2-2; 9 bases agree with TRBD2. This CDR3 spans 15 amino acids. The V and J ends lost 3 bases and 6 bases, in that order; junction bases with no gene match: 5. CDR3 bases: TGTGCCAGCAGTTTGAGAGCGGGAGGCCCCGGGGAGCTGTTTTTT. Amino acid sequence: CASSLRAGGPGELFF.

The V call is TRBV20-1, the J call TRBJ2-1; 10 bases are a match to TRBD2. CDR1 and CDR2 (germline): DFQATT, SNEGSKA (reference sequence). The CDR3 sequence is 16 residues long. Unmatched junction bases numbered 10, after V lost 3 bases and J lost 5 bases. The CDR3 DNA sequence: TGCAGTGCTAGCGGTATTAGCGGGGGGATTGACAATGAGCAGTTCTTC. It is translated as CSASGISGGIDNEQFF.

This clonotype was seen a few times. CDR3 sequence: CATSDSGTSGETQYF. CDR3 DNA: TGTGCCACCAGTGATAGCGGGACTAGCGGAGAGACCCAGTACTTC. The chain joins TRBV24-1 to TRBJ2-5; 11 bases are a match to TRBD2. With V trimmed by 3 bases and J by 4 bases, 3 bases remained unmatched. This CDR3 has 15 amino acids. Germline V lookup: CDR1 KGHDR, CDR2 SFDVKD.

This clonotype occurred many times. This chain uses TRBV5-1 with TRBJ1-4; no firm D call. V was clipped by 4 bases and J by 4 bases, with 14 bases between them. The germline CDR1 and CDR2 sequences are SGHRS and YFSETQ. The CDR3 has 15 residues. The CDR3, as DNA: TGCGCCAGCAGCATTGGTCCGGACGGTAATGAAAAACTGTTTTTT. Translated: CASSIGPDGNEKLFF.

This clonotype was counted a few times. The rearrangement uses TRBV10-1 and TRBJ2-7, with a tentative D call TRBD2 (6 bases). Trimming cost V 3 bases and J 2 bases, with 20 bases left between them. The CDR3 spans 17 residues. CDR1 and CDR2 from the germline V gene are WNHNN and SYGVQD (reference sequence). The CDR3 reads CASSEGRLGTDTYEQYF. The CDR3 bases are TGCGCCAGCAGTGAAGGGAGGTTGGGGACGGATACCTACGAGCAGTACTTC.

The V and J genes are TRBV3-1 and TRBJ2-7; weak D call: TRBD2 (6 bases). Trimming shortened V by 3 bases and J by 7 bases, and 10 bases separated the two germline ends. CDR3 size: 12 residues. Germline V gene sequence: CDR1 LGHDT, CDR2 YNNKEL (reference sequence). Here the CDR3 reads CASSQPAGEQYF. As DNA, the CDR3 is TGTGCCAGCAGCCAGCCGGCGGGGGAGCAGTACTTC.

This chain joins TRBV4-2 and TRBJ2-5; 7 positions agree with TRBD2. The junction had 15 bases not matched to a gene; V was cut back by 4 bases and J by 7 bases. Germline V gene sequence: CDR1 LGHNA, CDR2 YNFKEQ. The CDR3 loop spans 16 amino acids. CDR3 loop: CASSLPGIDGGGTQYF. DNA of the CDR3: TGTGCCAGCAGCCTTCCCGGGATCGATGGCGGGGGGACCCAGTACTTC.